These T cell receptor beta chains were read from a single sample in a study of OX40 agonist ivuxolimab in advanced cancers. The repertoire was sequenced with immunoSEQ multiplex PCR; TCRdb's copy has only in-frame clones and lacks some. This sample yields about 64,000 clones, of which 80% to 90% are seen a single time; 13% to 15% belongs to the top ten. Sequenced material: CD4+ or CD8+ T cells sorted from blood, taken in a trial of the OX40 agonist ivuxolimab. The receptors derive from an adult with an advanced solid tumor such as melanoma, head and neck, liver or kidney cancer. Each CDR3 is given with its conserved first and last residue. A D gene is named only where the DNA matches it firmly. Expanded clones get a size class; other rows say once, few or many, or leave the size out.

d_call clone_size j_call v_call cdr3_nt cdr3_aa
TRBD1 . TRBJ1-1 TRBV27 TGTGCCAGCAGTTTTGGCCCCACAGGGGAGAAGGCTTTCTTT CASSFGPTGEKAFF
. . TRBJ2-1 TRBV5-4 TGTGCCAGCAGCTTGGGTGGGGGCACCAACAATGAGCAGTTCTTC CASSLGGGTNNEQFF
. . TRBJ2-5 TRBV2 TGTGCCAGCAGCACAACCGGGACACTAATAGGGGGTGACTTC CASSTTGTLIGGDF
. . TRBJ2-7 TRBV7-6 TGTGCCAGCAGCTTAAATCCCGGGGTGCCCTACGAGCAGTACTTC CASSLNPGVPYEQYF
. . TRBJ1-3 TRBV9 TGTGCCAGCAGCGTAGGAGTCTCTGGAAACACCATATATTTT CASSVGVSGNTIYF
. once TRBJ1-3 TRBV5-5 TGTGCCAGCAGCTTTCGGGCATCTGGAAACACCATATATTTT CASSFRASGNTIYF
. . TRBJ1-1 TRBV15 TGTGCCACCAGCAGAACAGTGAACACTGAAGCTTTCTTT CATSRTVNTEAFF
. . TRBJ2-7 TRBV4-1 TGCGCCAGCAGCCAAGATAGGGGGGCGCGGGAGCAGTACTTC CASSQDRGAREQYF
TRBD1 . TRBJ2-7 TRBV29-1 TGCAGCGTTGAGACAGGGGAGGCCTACGAGCAGTACTTC CSVETGEAYEQYF
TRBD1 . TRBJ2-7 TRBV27 TGTGCCAGCTCGGAACAGGGGGCAGCGCAGTACTTC CASSEQGAAQYF
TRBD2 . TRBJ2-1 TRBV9 TGTGCCAGCAGCGAGACTAGCACCAATGAGCAGTTCTTC CASSETSTNEQFF
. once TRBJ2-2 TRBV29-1 TGCAGCGTTGGTCGGCCGAACACCGGGGAGCTGTTTTTT CSVGRPNTGELFF
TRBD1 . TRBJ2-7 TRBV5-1 TGCGCCAGCAGCCTCCGACAGGGGACGGACGAGCAGTACTTC CASSLRQGTDEQYF
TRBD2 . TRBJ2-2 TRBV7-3 TGTGCCAGCGGTCCTAGCGGGGCCACCGGGGAGCTGTTTTTT CASGPSGATGELFF
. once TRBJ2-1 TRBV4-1 TGCGCCAGCAGCCAATTTCACAATGAGCAGTTCTTC CASSQFHNEQFF
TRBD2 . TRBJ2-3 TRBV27 TGTGCCAGCAGAAGGACTAGCGGGATACTTCTGCTTAGCACAGATACGCAGTATTTT CASRRTSGILLLSTDTQYF
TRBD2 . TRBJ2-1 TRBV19 TGTGCCAGTAGCCATCCGGGACAAAGGACTAGCGGGTCCTACAATGAGCAGTTCTTC CASSHPGQRTSGSYNEQFF
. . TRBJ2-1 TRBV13 TGTGCCAGCAGCTTGCCTCCGGGGGACCAGTTCTTC CASSLPPGDQFF
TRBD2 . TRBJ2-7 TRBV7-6 TGTGCCAGCAGCCCGGGAGGCGTTTACGAGCAGTACTTC CASSPGGVYEQYF
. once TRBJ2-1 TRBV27 TGTGCCAGCAGTTTATATACCCCCAATGAGCAGTTCTTC CASSLYTPNEQFF
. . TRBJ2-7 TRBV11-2 TGTGCCAGCAGCTTAGTGGGGGGCTACGAGCAGTACTTC CASSLVGGYEQYF
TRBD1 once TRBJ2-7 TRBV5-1 TGCGCCAGCAGCTGGGGACAGTCCTACGAGCAGTACTTC CASSWGQSYEQYF
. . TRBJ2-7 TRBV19 TGTGCCAGTACCCTAGTCGCCGGGGGAGGCGGCGAGCAGTACTTC CASTLVAGGGGEQYF
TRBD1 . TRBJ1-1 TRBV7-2 TGTGCCAGCAGCCCTTGGACAGGGGGCCTCACTGAAGCTTTCTTT CASSPWTGGLTEAFF
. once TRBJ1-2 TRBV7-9 TGTGCCAGCAGCTTACCAGCCGGATATGGCTACACCTTC CASSLPAGYGYTF
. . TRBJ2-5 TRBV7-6 TGTGCCAGCAGCTTAACAAGCAGGAACCAAGAGACCCAGTACTTC CASSLTSRNQETQYF
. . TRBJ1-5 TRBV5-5 TGTGCCAGCAGCTTAAGTATGGACAGACCCTTCGATCAGCCCCAGCATTTT CASSLSMDRPFDQPQHF
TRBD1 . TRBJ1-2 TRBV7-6 TGTGCCAGCAGCTCAGGGGGATTACTGGGTGGCTACACCTTC CASSSGGLLGGYTF
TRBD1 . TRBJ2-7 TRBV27 TGTGCCAGCAGTTCCCCCGGACAGGGGAAGTACGAGCAGTACTTC CASSSPGQGKYEQYF
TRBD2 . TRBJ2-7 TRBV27 TGTGCCAGCAGTATAATGGCGGGAGACGAGCAGTACTTC CASSIMAGDEQYF
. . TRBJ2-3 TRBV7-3 TGTGCCAGCAGGGACAACACAGATACGCAGTATTTT CASRDNTDTQYF
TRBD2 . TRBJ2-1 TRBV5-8 TGTGCCAGCAGCTTGACTAGCGGGAGCGATGAGCAGTTCTTC CASSLTSGSDEQFF
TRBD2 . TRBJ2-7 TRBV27 TGTGCCAGCAAAATCGGGGGGTTCTCCTACGAGCAGTACTTC CASKIGGFSYEQYF
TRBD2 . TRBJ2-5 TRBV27 TGTGCCAGCAGACCTGGGACTAGCGGAGAGACCCAGTACTTC CASRPGTSGETQYF
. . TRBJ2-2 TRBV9 TGTGCCAGCAGCGTAGATGACACCGGGGAGCTGTTTTTT CASSVDDTGELFF
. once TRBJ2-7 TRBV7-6 TGTGCCAGCAGCTTAGCCGGGACGGGAGACGAGCAGTACTTC CASSLAGTGDEQYF
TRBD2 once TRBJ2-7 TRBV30 TGTGCCTGGAGTGCAGCGGGGGTCGACGAGCAGTACTTC CAWSAAGVDEQYF
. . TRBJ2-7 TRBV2 TGTGCCAGCAGGGGGCCCGAGCAGTACTTC CASRGPEQYF
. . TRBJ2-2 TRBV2 TGTGCCAGCACGGGGGGTGCAGGGGTTAACACCGGGGAGCTGTTTTTT CASTGGAGVNTGELFF
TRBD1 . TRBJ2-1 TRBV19 TGTGCCATTGGACAGGGCCTTTACAATGAGCAGTTCTTC CAIGQGLYNEQFF
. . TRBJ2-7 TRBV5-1 TGCGCCAGCAGCTTGGGGAGGCCCTACGAGCAGTACTTC CASSLGRPYEQYF
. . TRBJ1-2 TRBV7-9 TGTGCCAGCAGCCCGACTCCGGGCGCGGCGACGGGCTACACCTTC CASSPTPGAATGYTF
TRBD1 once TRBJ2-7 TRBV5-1 TGCGCCAGCAGCCTCAGGACAGGGAACTACGAGCAGTACTTC CASSLRTGNYEQYF
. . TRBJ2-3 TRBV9 TGTGCCAGCAGCGCAGGGGAAGCGGGGTCGAGCACAGATACGCAGTATTTT CASSAGEAGSSTDTQYF
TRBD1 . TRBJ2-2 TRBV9 TGTGCCAGCAGCGGGGACAGATTTGACGGGGAGCTGTTTTTT CASSGDRFDGELFF
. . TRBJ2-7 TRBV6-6 TGTGCCAGCAGTTACTCGGCCGGGGGGCCATCCTACGAGCAGTACTTC CASSYSAGGPSYEQYF
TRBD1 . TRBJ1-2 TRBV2 TGTGCCAGCATGGTAGAACAGGGGGATAGTTATGGCTACACCTTC CASMVEQGDSYGYTF
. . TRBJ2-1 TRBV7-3 TGTGCCAGCAGTACTCTGGGGGCCACATACAATGAGCAGTTCTTC CASSTLGATYNEQFF
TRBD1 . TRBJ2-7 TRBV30 TGTGCCTGGACGCCGGGACAGGGGATTTTTTACGAGCAGTACTTC CAWTPGQGIFYEQYF
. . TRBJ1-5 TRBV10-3 TGTGCCGCGGGCATGCCCCAGCATTTT CAAGMPQHF
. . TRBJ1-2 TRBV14 TGTGCCAGCAGCCAAGAAAGGGGGGGGAGTCATGGCTACACCTTC CASSQERGGSHGYTF
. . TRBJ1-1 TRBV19 TGTGCCAGTAGTATGGGAGCCAGACCCCCTACTGAAGCTTTCTTT CASSMGARPPTEAFF
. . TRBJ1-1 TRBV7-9 TGTGCCAGCAGCCCGGTCATTTCGAACACTGAAGCTTTCTTT CASSPVISNTEAFF
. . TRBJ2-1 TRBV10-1 TGCGCCAGCAGTGAGTCGACGACCCGGTACAATGAGCAGTTCTTC CASSESTTRYNEQFF
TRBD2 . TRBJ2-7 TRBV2 TGTGCCAGCAGAGACGGGACTAGCGGGATCTACGAGCAGTACTTC CASRDGTSGIYEQYF
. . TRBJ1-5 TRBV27 TGTGCCAGCAGTTTCTCGGCCCTGGTGGGTCAGCCCCAGCATTTT CASSFSALVGQPQHF
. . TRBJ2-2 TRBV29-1 TGCAGCGTACCTCAAACAGGGATTTTGAACACCGGGGAGCTGTTTTTT CSVPQTGILNTGELFF
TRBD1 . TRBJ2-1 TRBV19 TGTGCCAGTAGTACCCAGGGGGCTTCTTACAATGAGCAGTTCTTC CASSTQGASYNEQFF